Following are 30 T cell receptor beta chains from one sample sequenced in a study of radiation and T cells in renal cell carcinoma. Noted time point: blood 2 weeks post-SBRT. Treatment described: 15 Gy SBRT to primary tumor, nephrectomy 4 weeks later. The data were produced by immunoSEQ multiplex PCR, yet TCRdb's version contains in-frame clones alone and is incomplete. The sample lists about 150,000 clones; roughly 86% were seen once. The specimen comprised blood, sampled from a patient whose treatment included radiotherapy and nephrectomy. The receptor source for this set is a woman aged 50 to 60 with renal cell carcinoma.

This chain connects TRBV21-1 to TRBJ2-7; no DNA check was done on the table's D call, TRBD2. TRBV21-1 is a pseudogene segment. CDR3 length equals 16 residues. The CDR3 coding sequence is TGTGCCAGCAGCAAGAAACCCAGCCGGAGCTCGGACGAGCAGTACTTC. Translated: CASSKKPSRSSDEQYF.

This clone has just one count. This chain links TRBV4-1 with TRBJ1-1, with unresolved D. V dropped 0 bases and J dropped 8 bases, with 10 bases sitting between them. CDR3 length: 13 amino acids. Looked up from germline, CDR1 is MGHRA and CDR2 is YSYEKL. CDR3 residues: CASSQDWSEEAFF. In DNA, the CDR3 is TGCGCCAGCAGCCAAGATTGGTCCGAGGAAGCTTTCTTT.

J is TRBJ1-5 and V is TRBV6-1, with 7 bases aligning to TRBD1. The CDR3 runs 15 residues. CDR1 is MNHNS, CDR2 SASEGT, per germline. J lost 1 base, V lost 5 bases, and 5 bases had no gene match. The CDR3: CASSRTGQSNQPQHF. The CDR3 DNA is TGTGCCAGCAGTCGAACGGGACAGAGCAATCAGCCCCAGCATTTT.

As DNA, the CDR3 is TGTGCCAGCAGCACGGGACGGATTGGAAACACCATATATTTT. Translated, it gives CASSTGRIGNTIYF. The chain employs TRBV11-2 and TRBJ1-3; perhaps TRBD1 as D (5 bases). V shed 5 bases and J shed 3 bases, with 11 bases lying between them. CDR3 size: 14 residues. CDR1 and CDR2 from the germline V gene are SGHAT and FQNNGV.

V gene TRBV10-2 combines with J gene TRBJ1-2; no firm D call. The germline V gene has CDR1 WSHSY and CDR2 SAAADI. V lost 8 bases and J 5 bases, leaving 9 bases between the germline ends. The length of the CDR3 is 11 residues. The CDR3 DNA reads TGCGCCAGCGGCGGGGATTATGGCTACACCTTC. It specifies CASGGDYGYTF.

The chain carries TRBV7-9 and TRBJ2-3; D possibly corresponds to TRBD1 (6 bases). Germline CDR1 and CDR2: SEHNR and FQNEAQ (reference sequence). This CDR3 is 15 amino acids long. V was trimmed by 5 bases and J by 2 bases, leaving 14 bases between them. Here the CDR3 DNA reads TGTGCCAGCAGCAAGGACAGAATACCCACAGATACGCAGTATTTT. Translated, it gives CASSKDRIPTDTQYF.

About this clone itself: Additional DNA sequences in this sample encode the identical CDR3. The chain joins TRBV5-1 to TRBJ1-1; 9 bases are shared with TRBD1. Germline V gene lookup returns CDR1 SGHRS and CDR2 YFSETQ. Trimming removed 3 bases from V and 3 bases from J; junction bases left unmatched: 3. There are 14 residues in the CDR3. CDR3 nucleotides: TGCGCCAGCAGCTGGGGACAGGGCGACACTGAAGCTTTCTTT. It is translated as CASSWGQGDTEAFF.

This clone appeared a single time. The V and J genes are TRBV5-1 and TRBJ2-1; possibly TRBD1 for D (6 bases). Germline V lookup: CDR1 SGHRS, CDR2 YFSETQ. Deletions cut 0 bases from V and 3 bases from J, with 19 bases between. The CDR3 consists of 18 residues. The CDR3 DNA follows: TGCGCCAGCAGCTTGGCCCGCCAAGGAAGGGGACACTACAATGAGCAGTTCTTC. It encodes CASSLARQGRGHYNEQFF.

The CDR3 sequence: CASSNVPRGAEAFF. DNA of the CDR3: TGTGCCAGTAGTAACGTCCCCAGGGGTGCTGAAGCTTTCTTT. The chain joins TRBV19 to TRBJ1-1; maybe TRBD1 (6 bases). From germline, CDR1 is LNHDA and CDR2 SQIVND (reference sequence). V dropped 4 bases and J dropped 6 bases, with 15 bases sitting between them. This CDR3 is 14 amino acids long.

The J gene is TRBJ1-2, the V gene TRBV5-1, with 9 positions matching TRBD1. This CDR3 is 15 amino acids long. The junction had 12 bases not matched to a gene; V was cut back by 4 bases and J by 8 bases. Germline-derived CDR1 and CDR2 are SGHRS and YFSETQ. The CDR3 nucleotides are TGCGCCAGCAGCCCCGAGGGGACAGGGAAGTTGGGCTACACCTTC. Its protein product is CASSPEGTGKLGYTF.

The chain carries TRBV6-1 and TRBJ1-2; no firm D call. The CDR3 loop spans 15 amino acids. Germline V gene lookup returns CDR1 MNHNS and CDR2 SASEGT. The V and J ends lost 3 bases and 8 bases respectively, with 19 bases between them. The CDR3 spells CASSESNLPEKGYTF. For the CDR3, the DNA is TGTGCCAGCAGTGAGTCCAACCTGCCCGAGAAAGGCTACACCTTC.

This chain uses TRBV29-1 with TRBJ1-1, with 7 bases identical to TRBD1. V dropped 3 bases and J dropped 4; count of bases not matched to a gene: 8. CDR1 SQVTM and CDR2 ANQGSEA come from the germline V gene. The CDR3 runs 14 residues. The CDR3 loop is CSVDKSYRGTEAFF. The CDR3 DNA reads TGCAGCGTTGATAAGAGTTACAGGGGCACTGAAGCTTTCTTT. Full variable domain (remainder filled in from reference TRBV29-1 and TRBJ1-1): SAVISQKPSRDICQRGTSLTIQCQVDSQVTMMFWYRQQPGQSLTLIATANQGSEATYESGFVIDKFPISRPNLTFSTLTVSNMSPEDSSIYLCSVDKSYRGTEAFFGQGTRLTVV.

The rearrangement links TRBV21-1 to TRBJ2-3; TRBD1 was called by the table and not checked on the DNA. TRBV21-1 is marked as a pseudogene. The CDR3 runs to 16 residues. Written as DNA, the CDR3 is TGTGCCAGCAGCAACCCCGGGACAGGGGCCACAGATACGCAGTATTTT. Translated: CASSNPGTGATDTQYF.

This clone was seen just once. The V gene is TRBV6-5, the J gene TRBJ2-7, with D perhaps given as TRBD1 or TRBD2 (5 bases each). Germline V gene lookup returns CDR1 MNHEY and CDR2 SVGAGI. V lost 8 bases and J lost 0, with 14 bases in between. CDR3 length: 14 residues. The CDR3: CASGVGAFSYEQYF. The CDR3 DNA is TGTGCCAGCGGCGTCGGGGCCTTCTCCTACGAGCAGTACTTC.

This chain connects TRBV6-1 to TRBJ2-3, with 9 bases identical to TRBD1. This CDR3 is built from 15 residues. Germline CDR1 and CDR2: MNHNS and SASEGT. V was clipped by 7 bases and J by 2 bases; unmatched bases: 7. The CDR3 reads CASTPGTGLTDTQYF. DNA of the CDR3: TGTGCCAGCACCCCCGGGACAGGGCTCACAGATACGCAGTATTTT.

For this clone: Other DNA sequences of this sample code for an identical CDR3. The rearrangement joins TRBV18 to TRBJ1-5; no clear D. CDR3 length: 14 amino acids. The V end was cut by 4 bases, the J end by 3 bases, with 10 bases between. In germline, CDR1 is KGHSH, CDR2 LQKENI. CDR3 in amino acids: CASSLDRFNQPQHF. Here the CDR3 DNA reads TGTGCCAGCTCACTGGACCGCTTCAATCAGCCCCAGCATTTT.

This rearrangement joins TRBV6-6 to TRBJ2-7; D ambiguous. Looked up from germline, CDR1 is MNHNY and CDR2 is SVGAGI (reference sequence). This CDR3 comprises 16 residues. V lost 0 bases and J lost 0, with 12 bases in between. This CDR3 is CASSYSITPPSYEQYF. In nucleotides, the CDR3 is TGTGCCAGCAGTTACTCGATTACACCGCCCTCCTACGAGCAGTACTTC.

This clone appeared a few times. The chain has TRBV9 and TRBJ1-6; tentatively, D is TRBD1 (6 bases). Between the trimmed V and J ends, which lost 0 bases and 7 bases, there was a span of 8 bases. The length of the CDR3 is 14 residues. Germline assignment: CDR1 SGDLS and CDR2 YYNGEE. The CDR3 region is CASSVGQENSPLHF. The DNA of the CDR3 is TGTGCCAGCAGCGTAGGACAGGAGAATTCACCCCTCCACTTT.

The chain carries TRBV7-3 and TRBJ2-1, with D possibly being TRBD2 (6 bases). There are 15 residues in the CDR3. The V end lost 0 bases, the J end lost 0 bases, and 6 bases lay between the germline ends. Germline V lookup: CDR1 SGHTA, CDR2 FQGTGA. CDR3 in DNA: TGTGCCAGCAGCTTAACGGGGGGCTCCTACAATGAGCAGTTCTTC. Its protein product is CASSLTGGSYNEQFF. The entire variable domain, with the rest obtained from reference TRBV7-3 and TRBJ2-1, is as follows: GAGVSQTPSNKVTEKGKYVELRCDPISGHTALYWYRQSLGQGPEFLIYFQGTGAADDSGLPNDRFFAVRPEGSVSTLKIQRTERGDSAVYLCASSLTGGSYNEQFFGPGTRLTVL.

The rearrangement links TRBV11-2 to TRBJ1-1; the D gene is possibly TRBD1 (6 bases). This CDR3 has 14 residues. Germline V CDR1 and CDR2: SGHAT, FQNNGV. V was cut by 5 bases and J by 1 base, with 11 bases left in between. The CDR3 DNA is TGTGCCAGCAGCACCGGGACACGGAACACTGAAGCTTTCTTT. Translated: CASSTGTRNTEAFF.

This clone was picked up one time. The gene calls are TRBV7-2 and TRBJ2-5; maybe TRBD2 (5 bases). The CDR3 loop spans 16 amino acids. Deletions cut 0 bases from V and 1 base from J, with 12 bases between. Germline V gene data show CDR1 as SGHTA and CDR2 as FQGNSA. CDR3 protein: CASSLALGAAQETQYF. CDR3 coding DNA: TGTGCCAGCAGCTTAGCGCTCGGAGCGGCCCAAGAGACCCAGTACTTC.

The genes are TRBV6-4 and TRBJ1-1; D may be TRBD1 (6 bases). Deletions cut 6 bases from V and 5 bases from J, with 16 bases between. Germline V gene sequence: CDR1 MRHNA, CDR2 SNTAGT. The CDR3 covers 14 residues. CDR3: CASRAQGSGTEAFF. The CDR3 DNA follows: TGTGCCAGCAGGGCACAGGGAAGTGGAACTGAAGCTTTCTTT.

This clone came up once. This sequence joins TRBV2 and TRBJ1-2, with D maybe TRBD1 (5 bases). The CDR3 extends over 17 amino acids. Trimming took off 7 bases at V and 0 bases at J, with 21 bases between the two ends. CDR1 SNHLY and CDR2 FYNNEI come from the germline V gene. CDR3 sequence (DNA): TGTGCCAGCAAGGGTCGTGCCTCGGACACCTCTAACTATGGCTACACCTTC. Translated, it gives CASKGRASDTSNYGYTF. Complete variable domain (other parts from reference TRBV2 and TRBJ1-2): EPEVTQTPSHQVTQMGQEVILRCVPISNHLYFYWYRQILGQKVEFLVSFYNNEISEKSEIFDDQFSVERPDGSNFTLKIRSTKLEDSAMYFCASKGRASDTSNYGYTFGSGTRLTVV.

V is TRBV2 and J is TRBJ1-3; D not certain. Deletions cut 2 bases from V and 0 bases from J, with 11 bases between. The CDR3 spans 16 residues. Per the germline V gene, CDR1 is SNHLY and CDR2 is FYNNEI. The CDR3 nucleotides are TGTGCCAGCAGTGAATCCCGGGCCTACTCTGGAAACACCATATATTTT. This sequence encodes CASSESRAYSGNTIYF. The full variable domain, in which reference TRBV2 and TRBJ1-3 provide the parts outside the CDR3, is EPEVTQTPSHQVTQMGQEVILRCVPISNHLYFYWYRQILGQKVEFLVSFYNNEISEKSEIFDDQFSVERPDGSNFTLKIRSTKLEDSAMYFCASSESRAYSGNTIYFGEGSWLTVV.

The chain joins TRBV6-6 to TRBJ1-5; the D gene is possibly TRBD1 (5 bases). CDR1 MNHNY and CDR2 SVGAGI come from the germline V gene (reference sequence). This CDR3 region has 15 residues. Trimming removed 2 bases from V and 6 bases from J, with 14 bases in between. Here the CDR3 reads CASSYVTGRPQPQHF. CDR3 in DNA: TGTGCCAGCAGTTACGTCACAGGCCGGCCTCAGCCCCAGCATTTT.

This chain joins TRBV5-1 and TRBJ2-1; D is unresolved. Trimming shortened V by 6 bases and J by 0 bases, and 10 bases separated the two germline ends. CDR1 and CDR2 (germline): SGHRS, YFSETQ. The CDR3 length is 14 residues. CDR3 sequence (DNA): TGCGCCAGCACCCAGCAGAGCTCCTACAATGAGCAGTTCTTC. This gives the protein CASTQQSSYNEQFF.

This chain connects TRBV6-5 to TRBJ1-1; possible D gene TRBD1, 6 bases. The CDR3 extends over 14 amino acids. CDR1 MNHEY and CDR2 SVGAGI come from the germline V gene. The ends were cut back, 5 bases at V and 5 bases at J, with 15 bases in the middle. Here the CDR3 DNA reads TGTGCCAGCAGTGCACAGGGAGTATGGACTGAAGCTTTCTTT. It specifies CASSAQGVWTEAFF.

V is TRBV11-2 and J is TRBJ2-1; 8 nucleotides align to TRBD2. The germline CDR1 and CDR2 sequences are SGHAT and FQNNGV. After removal of 5 bases from V and 2 bases from J, the junction contained 8 bases not matched to a gene. This CDR3 is built from 16 residues. CDR3 sequence (DNA): TGTGCCAGCAGCCTCGGGAGGGCGGGAACCTACAATGAGCAGTTCTTC. Its translation: CASSLGRAGTYNEQFF.

The chain uses TRBV4-3 and TRBJ2-3, with 9 bases matching TRBD2. This CDR3 is built from 16 residues. Germline assignment: CDR1 LGHNA and CDR2 YSLEER. With V trimmed by 0 bases and J by 6 bases, 7 bases remained unmatched. The CDR3 sequence is CASSQDPAGGGDTQYF. CDR3 nucleotides: TGCGCCAGCAGCCAAGATCCAGCGGGGGGCGGGGATACGCAGTATTTT.

The V gene is TRBV25-1, the J gene TRBJ2-5; a possible D gene is TRBD2 (6 bases). The CDR3 loop spans 14 amino acids. V lost 2 bases and J lost 5, with 12 bases in between. Germline loops: CDR1 MGHDK, CDR2 SYGVNS. The DNA for the CDR3 is TGTGCCAGCAGTGAAGATGGTGGGAGGGAGACCCAGTACTTC. Translated: CASSEDGGRETQYF.